This TCR beta chain originates from a study of blood T cell repertoires in COVID-19. Libraries were prepared by immunoSEQ multiplex PCR; TCRdb keeps only in-frame clonotypes and omits some of them. Among roughly 100,000 clones listed, around 90% were seen once. This clone was counted a few times. The CDR3 is 14 amino acids. Per germline, CDR1 SGHNT and CDR2 YYREEE (reference sequence). Trimming took 3 bases from V and 5 from J, leaving 12 bases between them. V usage is TRBV5-4 and J usage is TRBJ2-1; perhaps TRBD2 as D (7 bases). The sequence derives from a man aged 45-65 years with active or convalescent COVID-19. Material: peripheral blood. Here the CDR3 reads CASSSGGPDNEQFF. For the CDR3, the DNA is TGTGCCAGCAGCTCGGGGGGCCCGGACAATGAGCAGTTCTTC.